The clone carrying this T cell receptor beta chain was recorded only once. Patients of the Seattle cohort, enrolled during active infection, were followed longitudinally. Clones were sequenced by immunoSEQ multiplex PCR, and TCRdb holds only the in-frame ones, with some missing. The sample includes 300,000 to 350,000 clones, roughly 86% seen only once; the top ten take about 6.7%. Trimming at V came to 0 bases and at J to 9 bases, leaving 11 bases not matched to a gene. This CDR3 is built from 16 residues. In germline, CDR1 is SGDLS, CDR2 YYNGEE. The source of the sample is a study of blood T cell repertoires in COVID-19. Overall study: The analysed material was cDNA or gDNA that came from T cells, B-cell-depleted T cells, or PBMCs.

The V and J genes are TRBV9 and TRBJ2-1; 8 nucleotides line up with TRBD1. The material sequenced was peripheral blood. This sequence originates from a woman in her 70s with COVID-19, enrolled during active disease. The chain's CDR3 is CASSVGRDRGLGEQFF. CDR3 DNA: TGTGCCAGCAGCGTAGGGAGAGACAGGGGACTGGGTGAGCAGTTCTTC. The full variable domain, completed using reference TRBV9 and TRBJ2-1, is DSGVTQTPKHLITATGQRVTLRCSPRSGDLSVYWYQQSLDQGLQFLIQYYNGEERAKGNILERFSAQQFPDLHSELNLSSLELGDSALYFCASSVGRDRGLGEQFFGPGTRLTVL.